The 31 T cell receptor beta chains in this list originate from one sample, sequenced in a study of technical replicates of blood from several donors. Some clones are missing from TCRdb's copy, which holds only in-frame ones; the method was immunoSEQ multiplex PCR. This sample has more than 90,000 clones, with approximately 96% found just once. The sequencing input was T cells isolated from PBMCs. The receptor set was obtained from a human donor in good health.

V and J are TRBV10-1 and TRBJ1-2; the D is unclear. Trimming pared 5 bases from V and 8 bases from J, leaving 18 bases between. Per the germline V gene, CDR1 is WNHNN and CDR2 is SYGVQD (reference sequence). The CDR3 extends over 14 amino acids. CDR3 sequence reads: CASSRSEPTMGYTF. CDR3 bases: TGCGCCAGCAGTAGGTCCGAACCTACTATGGGCTACACCTTC.

V usage is TRBV4-2 and J usage is TRBJ1-1; the match to TRBD1 covers 8 bases. V shed 3 bases and J 6 bases; nucleotides not matched to a gene: 9. The CDR3 is 15 residues long. Germline assignment: CDR1 LGHNA and CDR2 YNFKEQ. CDR3 sequence (DNA): TGTGCCAGCAGCCACCTCGACAGGGGTGAGGCTGAAGCTTTCTTT. Translating it yields CASSHLDRGEAEAFF.

In its sample, this clone was seen once. The J gene is TRBJ1-6, the V gene TRBV9, with 9 bases identical to TRBD1. Germline CDR1 reads SGDLS; CDR2 reads YYNGEE. The V and J ends lost 4 bases and 10 bases, in that order; junction bases with no gene match: 9. This CDR3 has 15 residues. The CDR3 protein is CASSTPGQGRSPLHF. The CDR3 region has the DNA TGTGCCAGCAGCACTCCGGGACAGGGACGCTCACCCCTCCACTTT.

Concerning this clone: Different DNA sequences within this sample yield the same CDR3. The chain combines TRBV29-1 with TRBJ2-7; 7 bases fit TRBD1. Germline trimming cut 6 bases from V and 3 bases from J; bases unmatched to any gene: 2. Germline V gives CDR1 SQVTM, CDR2 ANQGSEA. This CDR3 has 11 residues. CDR3 sequence reads: CSVGDSYEQYF. CDR3 DNA sequence: TGCAGCGTCGGGGACAGCTACGAGCAGTACTTC.

The chain joins TRBV28 to TRBJ2-1; TRBD1 aligns across 9 bases. The germline V gene has CDR1 MDHEN and CDR2 SYDVKM. This CDR3 is 17 amino acids long. V lost 7 bases to trimming and J lost 7 bases; unmatched junction nucleotides: 17. This CDR3 is CASIDSTGTGSFNEQFF. The CDR3 DNA is TGTGCCAGCATAGATTCTACCGGGACAGGGTCTTTTAATGAGCAGTTCTTC.

The chain carries TRBV6-4 and TRBJ1-5, with D perhaps TRBD1 (6 bases). CDR1 and CDR2 from the germline V gene are MRHNA and SNTAGT. V was shortened by 0 bases and J by 2 bases, with 20 bases between the two germline ends. This CDR3 contains 19 residues. This CDR3 is CASSDSGPLSGHCNQPQHF. The CDR3 region has the DNA TGTGCCAGCAGTGACTCGGGACCGCTATCGGGACATTGCAATCAGCCCCAGCATTTT.

The chain employs TRBV9 and TRBJ2-1, with D uncertain. V dropped 0 bases and J dropped 5 bases, with 6 bases sitting between them. This CDR3 is built from 13 residues. Germline-derived CDR1 and CDR2 are SGDLS and YYNGEE. The CDR3 sequence is CASSVGQNNEQFF. For the CDR3, the DNA is TGTGCCAGCAGCGTAGGACAAAACAATGAGCAGTTCTTC.

This clone is a singleton in its sample. The chain recombines TRBV6-6 with TRBJ2-7; D remains ambiguous. This CDR3 is built from 12 residues. Looked up from germline, CDR1 is MNHNY and CDR2 is SVGAGI (reference sequence). The ends were cut back, 5 bases at V and 4 bases at J, with 9 bases in the middle. CDR3 loop: CASSRHAYEQYF. The CDR3 bases are TGTGCCAGCAGTCGACATGCTTACGAGCAGTACTTC.

The chain combines TRBV7-9 with TRBJ2-7; 14 bases are shared with TRBD2. The germline gives CDR1 SEHNR, CDR2 FQNEAQ (reference sequence). With V trimmed by 5 bases and J by 4 bases, 10 bases remained unmatched. There are 17 residues in the CDR3. The CDR3 sequence: CASSQGLAGDVGYEQYF. CDR3 in DNA: TGTGCCAGCAGCCAGGGACTAGCGGGAGATGTTGGATACGAGCAGTACTTC. Full variable domain (outside the CDR3, taken from reference TRBV7-9 and TRBJ2-7): DTGVSQNPRHKITKRGQNVTFRCDPISEHNRLYWYRQTLGQGPEFLTYFQNEAQLEKSRLLSDRFSAERPKGSFSTLEIQRTEQGDSAMYLCASSQGLAGDVGYEQYFGPGTRLTVT.

The chain couples TRBV5-1 to TRBJ1-1; 7 nucleotides align to TRBD1. This CDR3 comprises 17 residues. Germline CDR1 is SGHRS and CDR2 is YFSETQ. V lost 2 bases to trimming and J lost 2 bases; unmatched junction nucleotides: 12. CDR3 residues: CASSFKATGLANTEAFF. CDR3 coding DNA: TGCGCCAGCAGCTTCAAAGCGACAGGGTTAGCTAACACTGAAGCTTTCTTT.

The V and J genes are TRBV7-6 and TRBJ1-1; the D is unclear. Germline values: CDR1 SGHVS, CDR2 FNYEAQ. The CDR3 consists of 13 residues. The V end lost 1 base, the J end lost 5 bases, and 8 bases lay between the germline ends. CDR3 sequence reads: CASSLGGETEAFF. CDR3 nucleotide sequence: TGTGCCAGCAGCTTAGGTGGAGAAACTGAAGCTTTCTTT.

The chain uses TRBV6-5 and TRBJ2-7, with D uncertain. The CDR3 loop spans 11 amino acids. Germline-derived CDR1 and CDR2 are MNHEY and SVGAGI. The V gene lost 6 bases and the J gene lost 7 bases, with 10 bases spanning the gap. The CDR3 is CASSRFSEQYF. CDR3 coding DNA: TGTGCCAGCAGCAGGTTCTCGGAGCAGTACTTC.

The rearrangement links TRBV27 to TRBJ2-5, with TRBD2 identical over 12 bases. With V trimmed by 5 bases and J by 2 bases, 6 bases remained unmatched. There are 16 residues in the CDR3. Germline V gives CDR1 MNHEY, CDR2 SMNVEV (reference sequence). The CDR3 spells CASSPRLAGAQETQYF. DNA for the CDR3: TGTGCCAGCAGTCCGAGACTAGCGGGAGCACAAGAGACCCAGTACTTC.

This chain links TRBV28 with TRBJ1-2, with TRBD1 as a possible D gene (5 bases). The CDR3 runs 13 residues. Trimming removed 7 bases at V and 8 bases at J, with 17 bases between. Germline lookup yields CDR1 MDHEN and CDR2 SYDVKM. The CDR3 DNA follows: TGTGCCAGCACCTCGTCGGGGGAGGGCGGCTACACCTTC. It encodes CASTSSGEGGYTF.

This chain links TRBV6-5 with TRBJ2-7; 10 positions agree with TRBD1. V trimming: 6 bases; J trimming: 5 bases; junction bases outside the gene matches: 10. Germline CDR1 and CDR2: MNHEY and SVGAGI. This CDR3 contains 15 residues. The CDR3 region has the DNA TGTGCCAGCAGGCTCAGGACAGGGGGGGAAAACGAGCAGTACTTC. This gives the protein CASRLRTGGENEQYF.

The chain employs TRBV6-5 and TRBJ1-5; D gene ambiguous. The V end lost 2 bases, the J end lost 8 bases, and 4 bases lay between the germline ends. The CDR3 has 11 amino acids. Germline V lookup: CDR1 MNHEY, CDR2 SVGAGI. CDR3 bases: TGTGCCAGCAGTTACGCGAAGCCCCAGCATTTT. Translating it yields CASSYAKPQHF.

V is TRBV21-1 and J is TRBJ1-2. TRBV21-1 is termed a pseudogene. This CDR3 is built from 17 residues. CDR3 nucleotide sequence: TGTGCCAGCAGCAAAGGAGGGTTAATCAGGGAGGGCTATGGCTACACCTTC. Translation gives CASSKGGLIREGYGYTF.

The chain carries TRBV7-9 and TRBJ2-5; D possibly corresponds to TRBD2 (5 bases). Trimming left V 5 bases short and J 1 base short, with 8 bases between. CDR1 and CDR2 (germline): SEHNR, FQNEAQ (reference sequence). The CDR3 is 13 residues long. For the CDR3, the DNA is TGTGCCAGCAGCCGGAGCGGCCAAGAGACCCAGTACTTC. Its translation: CASSRSGQETQYF.

V usage is TRBV7-9 and J usage is TRBJ1-4, with TRBD1 matching 9 bases. J gave up 5 bases and V 5 bases, and 6 bases lay outside the gene matches. The CDR3 is made up of 15 amino acids. The germline gives CDR1 SEHNR, CDR2 FQNEAQ (reference sequence). The CDR3 loop reads CASSLRQGGNEKLFF. The CDR3 DNA follows: TGTGCCAGCAGCCTCCGACAGGGGGGAAATGAAAAACTGTTTTTT.

The chain combines TRBV27 with TRBJ2-7, with D possibly being TRBD2 (6 bases). V shed 5 bases and J shed 3 bases, with 23 bases lying between them. The CDR3 sequence is 17 residues long. In germline, CDR1 is MNHEY, CDR2 SMNVEV (reference sequence). CDR3 protein: CASSHRRRELPNYEQYF. CDR3 DNA sequence: TGTGCCAGCAGTCACCGACGGCGGGAACTACCCAACTACGAGCAGTACTTC.

The chain couples TRBV9 to TRBJ2-5; 13 bases line up with TRBD2. With 4 bases clipped from V and 2 bases from J, the junction kept 5 bases outside the gene matches. Germline assignment: CDR1 SGDLS and CDR2 YYNGEE. The CDR3 runs 16 residues. CDR3 protein: CASSSGLAGAQETQYF. CDR3 coding DNA: TGTGCCAGCAGCTCTGGACTAGCGGGGGCTCAAGAGACCCAGTACTTC. The full variable domain, with the rest looked up from reference TRBV9 and TRBJ2-5, is DSGVTQTPKHLITATGQRVTLRCSPRSGDLSVYWYQQSLDQGLQFLIQYYNGEERAKGNILERFSAQQFPDLHSELNLSSLELGDSALYFCASSSGLAGAQETQYFGPGTRLLVL.

This clone showed up just once. The gene calls are TRBV29-1 and TRBJ2-5; 12 nucleotides align to TRBD2. Losses at the gene ends were 8 bases for V and 3 bases for J; bases not matched to a gene: 10. The CDR3 spans 15 residues. CDR1 and CDR2 from the germline V gene are SQVTM and ANQGSEA. The CDR3 nucleotides read TGCAGCACCAGGACTAGCGGGACTACAAAAGAGACCCAGTACTTC. It yields the protein CSTRTSGTTKETQYF. Looking up the rest from reference TRBV29-1 and TRBJ2-5 gives the full variable domain: SAVISQKPSRDICQRGTSLTIQCQVDSQVTMMFWYRQQPGQSLTLIATANQGSEATYESGFVIDKFPISRPNLTFSTLTVSNMSPEDSSIYLCSTRTSGTTKETQYFGPGTRLLVL.

V is TRBV5-1 and J is TRBJ1-2; 8 bases map to TRBD1. J lost 8 bases, V lost 0 bases, and 6 bases had no gene match. CDR1 is SGHRS, CDR2 YFSETQ, per germline. The CDR3 has 14 amino acids. CDR3 loop: CASSLGDRGYGYTF. The CDR3 DNA follows: TGCGCCAGCAGCTTGGGAGACAGGGGTTACGGCTACACCTTC.

This clone was observed a handful of times. The CDR3, as DNA: TGTGCCAGCAGCCCTCGGACAGGTGCAGTCTACACCTTC. As protein: CASSPRTGAVYTF. The chain links TRBV9 to TRBJ1-2; 7 bases map to TRBD1. V dropped 4 bases and J dropped 10; count of bases not matched to a gene: 10. The CDR3 covers 13 residues. CDR1 SGDLS and CDR2 YYNGEE come from the germline V gene.

The gene calls are TRBV13 and TRBJ2-3; the match to TRBD1 covers 10 bases. CDR1 and CDR2 (germline): PRHDT, FYEKMQ (reference sequence). This CDR3 spans 15 amino acids. V lost 5 bases and J lost 1; bases outside the gene matches: 3. Written as DNA, the CDR3 is TGTGCCAGCAGCCTCGGACAGGGGGGCACAGATACGCAGTATTTT. Amino acids: CASSLGQGGTDTQYF.

The V gene is TRBV29-1, the J gene TRBJ2-7, with D perhaps matching TRBD2 (5 bases). Trimming pared 3 bases from V and 2 bases from J, leaving 11 bases between. The germline V gene encodes CDR1 SQVTM and CDR2 ANQGSEA. The CDR3 contains 13 residues. CDR3 in amino acids: CSVEYGEAYEQYF. CDR3 in DNA: TGCAGCGTTGAGTACGGGGAAGCCTACGAGCAGTACTTC.

V gene TRBV7-7 combines with J gene TRBJ2-5, with 7 bases identical to TRBD1. The ends lost 1 base at V and 5 bases at J; junction bases unmatched: 1. The germline gives CDR1 SSHAT, CDR2 FNYEAQ (reference sequence). This CDR3 comprises 13 residues. Here the CDR3 reads CASSLDRGETQYF. The CDR3 nucleotides read TGTGCCAGCAGCTTAGACAGGGGCGAGACCCAGTACTTC.

This chain joins TRBV5-1 and TRBJ2-3; 9 bases match TRBD1. The V gene's germline CDR1 is SGHRS and CDR2 YFSETQ. The CDR3 runs 16 residues. The V segment lost 4 bases and the J segment 3 bases; nucleotides outside the gene matches: 9. CDR3 nucleotide sequence: TGCGCCAGCAGCCCGACAGGGGGAGTACGGACAGATACGCAGTATTTT. Its protein product is CASSPTGGVRTDTQYF.

Details on this clone: Compared with germline, one end of the junction differs, possibly owing to a read error. The J gene is TRBJ2-7, the V gene TRBV5-1, with 11 bases that match TRBD2. The CDR3 is 14 amino acids. Germline CDR1 SGHRS, CDR2 YFSETQ. CDR3 bases: TGCACCAGCAACCCGGGACTAGCGGAGTACGAGCAGTACTTC. It is translated as CTSNPGLAEYEQYF.

This chain joins TRBV5-1 and TRBJ2-7, with TRBD1 matching over 7 bases. The V and J ends lost 0 bases and 0 bases, in that order; junction bases with no gene match: 6. The CDR3 sequence is 16 residues long. CDR1 and CDR2 (germline): SGHRS, YFSETQ. For the CDR3, the DNA is TGCGCCAGCAGCTTGGGGGGACAGACCAACTCCTACGAGCAGTACTTC. Amino acids: CASSLGGQTNSYEQYF.

The genes are TRBV4-1 and TRBJ2-1; 8 bases map to TRBD1. The CDR3 has 17 residues. Germline values: CDR1 MGHRA, CDR2 YSYEKL. V shed 5 bases, J shed 7 bases, and the junction held 16 bases outside the gene matches. Here the CDR3 DNA reads TGCGCCAGCAGCGTTAAGCCCCAGGGGGCGATGTCTAATGAGCAGTTCTTC. This sequence encodes CASSVKPQGAMSNEQFF.